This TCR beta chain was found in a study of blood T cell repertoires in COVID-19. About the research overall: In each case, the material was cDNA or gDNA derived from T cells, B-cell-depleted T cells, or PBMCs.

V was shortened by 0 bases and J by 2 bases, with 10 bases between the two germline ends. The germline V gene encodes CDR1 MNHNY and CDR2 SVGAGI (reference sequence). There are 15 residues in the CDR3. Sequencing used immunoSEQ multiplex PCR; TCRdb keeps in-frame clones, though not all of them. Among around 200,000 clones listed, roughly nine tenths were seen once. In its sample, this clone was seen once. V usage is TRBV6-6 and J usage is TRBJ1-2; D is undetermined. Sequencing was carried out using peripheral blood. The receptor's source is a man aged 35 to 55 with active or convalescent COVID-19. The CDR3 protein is CASSYSSRLNYGYTF. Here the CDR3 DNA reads TGTGCCAGCAGTTACTCTAGCCGGCTCAACTATGGCTACACCTTC.